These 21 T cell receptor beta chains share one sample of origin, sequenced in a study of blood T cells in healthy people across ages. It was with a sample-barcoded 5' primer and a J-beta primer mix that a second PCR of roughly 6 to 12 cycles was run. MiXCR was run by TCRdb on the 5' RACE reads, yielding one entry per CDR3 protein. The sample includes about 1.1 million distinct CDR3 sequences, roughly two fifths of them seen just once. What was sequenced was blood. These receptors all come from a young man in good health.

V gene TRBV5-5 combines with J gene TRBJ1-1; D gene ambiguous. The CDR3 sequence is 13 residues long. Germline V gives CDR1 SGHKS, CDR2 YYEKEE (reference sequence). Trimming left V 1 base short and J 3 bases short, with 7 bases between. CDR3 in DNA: TGTGCCAGCAGCTTGCTGAGGGACACTGAAGCTTTCTTT. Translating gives CASSLLRDTEAFF.

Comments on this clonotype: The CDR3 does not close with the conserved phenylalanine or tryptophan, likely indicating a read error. The CDR3 bases are TGTGCCAGCAGTCTAGGGACTGGAGCCTACGAGCAGTACTCC. It encodes CASSLGTGAYEQYS. The chain uses TRBV12-3 or TRBV12-4 and TRBJ2-7; D perhaps matches TRBD2 (6 bases). CDR3 length equals 14 residues. V lost 5 bases, J lost 2 bases, and 13 bases lay in between.

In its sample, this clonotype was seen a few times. The CDR3 sequence is CASSNRDRGLNEKLFF. Written as DNA, the CDR3 is TGTGCCAGCAGCAACCGGGACAGGGGACTTAATGAAAAACTGTTTTTT. The rearrangement joins TRBV7-9 to TRBJ1-4, with TRBD1 matching 10 bases. The V and J ends lost 5 bases and 4 bases, in that order; junction bases with no gene match: 7. The CDR3 sequence is 16 residues long. Germline lookup yields CDR1 SEHNR and CDR2 FQNEAQ (reference sequence).

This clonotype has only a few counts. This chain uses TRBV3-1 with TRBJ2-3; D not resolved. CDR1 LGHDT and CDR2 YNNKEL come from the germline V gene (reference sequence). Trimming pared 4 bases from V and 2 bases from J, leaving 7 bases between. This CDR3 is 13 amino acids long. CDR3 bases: TGTGCCAGCAGCCGGCAGGCCACAGATACGCAGTATTTT. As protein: CASSRQATDTQYF.

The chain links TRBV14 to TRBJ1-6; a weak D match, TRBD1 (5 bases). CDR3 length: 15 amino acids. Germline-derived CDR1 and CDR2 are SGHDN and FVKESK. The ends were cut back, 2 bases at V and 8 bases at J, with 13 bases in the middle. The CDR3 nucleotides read TGTGCCAGCAGCCAAACTAACGGGGGGGATTCACCCCTCCACTTT. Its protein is CASSQTNGGDSPLHF.

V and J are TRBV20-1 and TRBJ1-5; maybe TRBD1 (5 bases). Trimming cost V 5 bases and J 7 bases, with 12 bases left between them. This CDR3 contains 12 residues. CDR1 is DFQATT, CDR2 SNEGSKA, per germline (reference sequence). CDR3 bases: TGCAGTGCTCAGGGTTCGGGGCAGCCCCAGCATTTT. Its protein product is CSAQGSGQPQHF.

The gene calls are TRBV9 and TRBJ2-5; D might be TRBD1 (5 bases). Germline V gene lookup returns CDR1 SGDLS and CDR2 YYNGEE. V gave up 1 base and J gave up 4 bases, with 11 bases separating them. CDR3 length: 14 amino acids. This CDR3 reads CASSVNWGGETQYF. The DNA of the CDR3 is TGTGCCAGCAGCGTAAATTGGGGCGGAGAGACCCAGTACTTC.

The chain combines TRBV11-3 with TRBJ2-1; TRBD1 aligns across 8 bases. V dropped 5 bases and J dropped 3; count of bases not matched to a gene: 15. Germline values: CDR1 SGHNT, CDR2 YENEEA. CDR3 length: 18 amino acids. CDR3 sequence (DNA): TGTGCCAGCAGCCCAGGGGCCCAGACAGGGGCCTACTACAATGAGCAGTTCTTC. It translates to CASSPGAQTGAYYNEQFF.

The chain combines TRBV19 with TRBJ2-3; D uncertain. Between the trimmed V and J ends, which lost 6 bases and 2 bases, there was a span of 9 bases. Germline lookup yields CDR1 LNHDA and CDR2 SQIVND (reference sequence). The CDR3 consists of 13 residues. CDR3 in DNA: TGTGCCAGTAGCGCACAGACCACAGATACGCAGTATTTT. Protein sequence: CASSAQTTDTQYF.

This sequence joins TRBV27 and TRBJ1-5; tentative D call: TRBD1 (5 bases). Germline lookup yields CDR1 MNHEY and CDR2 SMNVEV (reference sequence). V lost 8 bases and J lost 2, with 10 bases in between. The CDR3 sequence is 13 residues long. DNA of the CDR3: TGTGCCAGCGGGGGGATAGGCAATCAGCCCCAGCATTTT. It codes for CASGGIGNQPQHF.

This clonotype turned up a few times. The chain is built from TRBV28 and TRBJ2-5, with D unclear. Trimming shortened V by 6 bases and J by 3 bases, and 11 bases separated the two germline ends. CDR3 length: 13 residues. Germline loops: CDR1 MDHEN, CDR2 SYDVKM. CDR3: CASSVVGEETQYF. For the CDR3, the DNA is TGTGCCAGCAGCGTGGTGGGCGAAGAGACCCAGTACTTC.

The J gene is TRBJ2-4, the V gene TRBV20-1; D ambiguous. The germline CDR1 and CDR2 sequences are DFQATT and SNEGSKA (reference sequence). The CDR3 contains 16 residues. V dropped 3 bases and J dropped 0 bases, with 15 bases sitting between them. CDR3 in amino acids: CSASFQELIAKNIQYF. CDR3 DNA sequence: TGCAGTGCTAGTTTCCAGGAACTTATAGCCAAAAACATTCAGTACTTC.

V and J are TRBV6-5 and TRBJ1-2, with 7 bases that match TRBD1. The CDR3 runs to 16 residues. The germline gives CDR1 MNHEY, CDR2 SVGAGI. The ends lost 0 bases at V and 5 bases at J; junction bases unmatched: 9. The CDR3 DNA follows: TGTGCCAGCAGTTACTCGTACAGGGGTATAAGTTATGGCTACACCTTC. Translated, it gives CASSYSYRGISYGYTF.

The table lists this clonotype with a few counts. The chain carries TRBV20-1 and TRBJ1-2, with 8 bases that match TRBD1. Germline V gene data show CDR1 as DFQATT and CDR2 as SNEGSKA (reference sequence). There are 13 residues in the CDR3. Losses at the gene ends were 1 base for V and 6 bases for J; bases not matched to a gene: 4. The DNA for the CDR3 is TGCAGTGCTAGAGCGACAGGGGTAGATGGCTACACCTTC. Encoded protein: CSARATGVDGYTF.

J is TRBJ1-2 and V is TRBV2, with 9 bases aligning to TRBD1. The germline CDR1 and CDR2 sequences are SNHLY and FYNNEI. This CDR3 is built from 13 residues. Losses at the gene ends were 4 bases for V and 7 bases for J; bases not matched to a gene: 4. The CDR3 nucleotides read TGTGCCAGCAGTGGGGACAGGGATGGTGGCTACACCTTC. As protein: CASSGDRDGGYTF. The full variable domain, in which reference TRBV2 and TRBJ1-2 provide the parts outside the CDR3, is EPEVTQTPSHQVTQMGQEVILRCVPISNHLYFYWYRQILGQKVEFLVSFYNNEISEKSEIFDDQFSVERPDGSNFTLKIRSTKLEDSAMYFCASSGDRDGGYTFGSGTRLTVV.

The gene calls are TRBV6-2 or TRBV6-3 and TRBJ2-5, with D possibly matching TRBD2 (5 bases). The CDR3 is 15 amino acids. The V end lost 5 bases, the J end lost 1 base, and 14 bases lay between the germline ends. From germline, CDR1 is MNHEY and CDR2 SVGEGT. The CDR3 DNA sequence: TGTGCCAGCAGTCACGGCGCGGGCCTCCAAGAGACCCAGTACTTC. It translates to CASSHGAGLQETQYF.

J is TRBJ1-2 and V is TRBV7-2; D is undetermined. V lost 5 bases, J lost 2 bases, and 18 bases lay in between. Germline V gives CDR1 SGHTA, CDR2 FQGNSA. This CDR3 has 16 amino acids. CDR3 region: CASSLNPGGGNYGYTF. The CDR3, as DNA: TGTGCCAGCAGCCTCAACCCCGGTGGCGGCAACTATGGCTACACCTTC.

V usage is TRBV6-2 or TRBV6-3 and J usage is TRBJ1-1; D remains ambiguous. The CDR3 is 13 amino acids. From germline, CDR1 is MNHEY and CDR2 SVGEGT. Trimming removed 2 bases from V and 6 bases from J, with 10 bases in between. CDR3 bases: TGTGCCAGCAGTTACACTCTAAAGGCTGAAGCTTTCTTT. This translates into CASSYTLKAEAFF.

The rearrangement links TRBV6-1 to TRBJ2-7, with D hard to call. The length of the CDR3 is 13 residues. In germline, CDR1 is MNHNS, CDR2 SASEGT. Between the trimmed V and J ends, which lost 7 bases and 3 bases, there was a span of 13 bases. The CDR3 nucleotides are TGTGCCAGCACCAGGCTAAATCGCTACGAGCAGTACTTC. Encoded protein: CASTRLNRYEQYF.

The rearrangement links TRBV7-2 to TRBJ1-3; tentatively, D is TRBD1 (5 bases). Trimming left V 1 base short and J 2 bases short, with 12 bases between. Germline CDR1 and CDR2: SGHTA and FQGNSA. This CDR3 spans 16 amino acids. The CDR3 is CASSLGRAGAGNTIYF. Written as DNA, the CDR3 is TGTGCCAGCAGCTTAGGCCGCGCGGGGGCTGGAAACACCATATATTTT.

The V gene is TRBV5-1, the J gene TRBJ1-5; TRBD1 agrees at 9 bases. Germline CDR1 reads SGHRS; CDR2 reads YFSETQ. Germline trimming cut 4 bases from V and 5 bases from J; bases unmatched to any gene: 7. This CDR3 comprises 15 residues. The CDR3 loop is CASSVGQGTYQPQHF. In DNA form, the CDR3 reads TGCGCCAGCAGCGTAGGACAGGGGACGTATCAGCCCCAGCATTTT.